This T cell receptor beta chain came from a study of blood T cell repertoires in COVID-19. Study background: Samples came from the United States, Italy and Spain, spanning acute and convalescent COVID-19.

In the source study's methods: From reference gene primer amplification, estimates of nucleated cell counts were derived. This table comes from immunoSEQ multiplex PCR, and its TCRdb copy is limited to in-frame clones, with some not included. V and J calls and clone size are as listed in that table; D and trimming were resolved from the DNA. The table includes approximately 250,000 clones, roughly 86% detected once. To note about this clone: The germline gene is not matched at one end of the junction; a read error may be the cause. The same CDR3 is also encoded by other DNA sequences in this sample.

Sequenced: peripheral blood. The TCR originated in a middle-aged man with active or convalescent COVID-19.

CDR3 sequence (DNA): TGTGCCAGCAGCTACTCTATTCGCGGCACTGAAGCTTTCTTT. Translated: CASSYSIRGTEAFF. The chain combines TRBV6-5 with TRBJ1-1, with no clear D. The CDR3 is 14 residues long. Germline assignment: CDR1 MNHEY and CDR2 SVGAGI.